In this sample, the clone carrying this T cell receptor beta chain turned up many times. Unique molecular identifiers tagged the TCRbeta library. TCRdb re-analysed the PCR reads in MiXCR, keeping a single row per CDR3 protein. The sample holds roughly 89,000 distinct CDR3 sequences; 9.5% to 15% are singletons and the top ten take more than 11%. The record originates from a study of T-cell reconstitution after alpha-beta-depleted transplantation in children. V gave up 5 bases and J gave up 9 bases; unmatched junction bases: 12. CDR3 size: 14 residues. Germline CDR1 and CDR2: DFQATT and SNEGSKA (reference sequence).

The material sequenced was PBMCs from the stem cell graft donor, taken from the stem cell graft. The sequence was collected from a human donor who donated a stem cell graft to a child with inherited bone marrow failure. The V and J genes are TRBV20-1 and TRBJ2-1, with TRBD2 matching over 8 bases. The CDR3 protein is CSAYPAGVYFEQFF. Here the CDR3 DNA reads TGCAGTGCTTACCCAGCGGGAGTTTATTTTGAGCAGTTCTTC.